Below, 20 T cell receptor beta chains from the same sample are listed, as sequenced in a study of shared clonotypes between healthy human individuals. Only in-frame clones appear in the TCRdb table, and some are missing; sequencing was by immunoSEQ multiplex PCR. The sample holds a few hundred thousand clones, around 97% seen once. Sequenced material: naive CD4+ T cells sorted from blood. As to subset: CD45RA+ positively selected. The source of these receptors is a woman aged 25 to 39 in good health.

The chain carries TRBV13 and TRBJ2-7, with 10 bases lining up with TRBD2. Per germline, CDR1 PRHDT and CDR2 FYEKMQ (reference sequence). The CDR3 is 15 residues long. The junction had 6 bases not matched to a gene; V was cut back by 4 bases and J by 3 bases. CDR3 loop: CASSYRTSGNYEQYF. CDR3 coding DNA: TGTGCCAGCAGCTATCGGACTAGCGGTAACTACGAGCAGTACTTC.

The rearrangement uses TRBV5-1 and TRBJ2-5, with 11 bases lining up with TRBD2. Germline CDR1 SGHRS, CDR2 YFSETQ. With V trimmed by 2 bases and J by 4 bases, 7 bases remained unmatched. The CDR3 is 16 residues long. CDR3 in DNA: TGCGCCAGCAGCTTACTAGCGGGAGAGGCGGGAGAGACCCAGTACTTC. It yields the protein CASSLLAGEAGETQYF.

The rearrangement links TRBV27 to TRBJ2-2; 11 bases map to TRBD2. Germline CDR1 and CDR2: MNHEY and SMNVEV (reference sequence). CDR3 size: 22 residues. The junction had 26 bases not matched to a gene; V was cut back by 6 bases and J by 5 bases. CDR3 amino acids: CASRHTLGGGLAESVNTGELFF. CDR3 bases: TGTGCCAGCAGACATACCTTGGGGGGGGGACTAGCGGAGTCGGTGAATACCGGGGAGCTGTTTTTT.

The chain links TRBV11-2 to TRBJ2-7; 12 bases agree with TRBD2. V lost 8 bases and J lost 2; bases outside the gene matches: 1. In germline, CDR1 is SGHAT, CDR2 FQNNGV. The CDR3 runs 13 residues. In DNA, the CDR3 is TGTGCCAGCCGACTAGCGGGAGCCTACGAGCAGTACTTC. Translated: CASRLAGAYEQYF.

CDR3 DNA: TGTGCCAGCAGCTCCGACAGGGAAAGTGGCTACACCTTC. Translation: CASSSDRESGYTF. The V gene is TRBV7-9, the J gene TRBJ1-2, with 7 bases aligning to TRBD1. The CDR3 runs 13 residues. Germline CDR1 reads SEHNR; CDR2 reads FQNEAQ (reference sequence). Unmatched junction bases numbered 6, after V lost 4 bases and J lost 7 bases.

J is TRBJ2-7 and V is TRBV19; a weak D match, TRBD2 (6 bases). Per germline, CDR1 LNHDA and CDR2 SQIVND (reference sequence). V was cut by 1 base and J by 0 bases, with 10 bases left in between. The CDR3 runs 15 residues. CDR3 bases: TGTGCCAGTAGTATAGGAGGTAGCGGCTCCTACGAGCAGTACTTC. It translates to CASSIGGSGSYEQYF.

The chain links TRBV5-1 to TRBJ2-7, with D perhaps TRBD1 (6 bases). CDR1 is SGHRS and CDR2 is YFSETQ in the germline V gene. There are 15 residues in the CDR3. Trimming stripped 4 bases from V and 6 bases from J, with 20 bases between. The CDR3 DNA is TGCGCCAGCAGCCCCCCCCGAGGGGGAATAGGCGAGCAGTACTTC. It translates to CASSPPRGGIGEQYF.

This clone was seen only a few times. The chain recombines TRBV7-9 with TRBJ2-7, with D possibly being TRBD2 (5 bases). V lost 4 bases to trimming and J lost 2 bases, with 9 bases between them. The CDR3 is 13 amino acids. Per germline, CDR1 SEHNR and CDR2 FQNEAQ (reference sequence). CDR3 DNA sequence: TGTGCCAGCAGCTCCGGACTTGCCTACGAGCAGTACTTC. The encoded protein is CASSSGLAYEQYF.

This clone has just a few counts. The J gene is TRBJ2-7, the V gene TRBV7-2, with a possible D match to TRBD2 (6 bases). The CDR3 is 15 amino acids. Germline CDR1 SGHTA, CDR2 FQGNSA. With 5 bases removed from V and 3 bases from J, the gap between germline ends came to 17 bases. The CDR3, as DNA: TGTGCCAGCAGCCAGACTAGACTTCCCTTCTACGAGCAGTACTTC. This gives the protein CASSQTRLPFYEQYF.

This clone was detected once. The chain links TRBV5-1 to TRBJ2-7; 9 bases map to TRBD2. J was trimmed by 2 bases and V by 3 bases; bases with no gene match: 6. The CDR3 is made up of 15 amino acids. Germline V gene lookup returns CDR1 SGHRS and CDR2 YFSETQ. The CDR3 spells CASSSPGTSPYEQYF. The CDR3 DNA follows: TGCGCCAGCAGCTCCCCGGGGACTAGCCCCTACGAGCAGTACTTC.

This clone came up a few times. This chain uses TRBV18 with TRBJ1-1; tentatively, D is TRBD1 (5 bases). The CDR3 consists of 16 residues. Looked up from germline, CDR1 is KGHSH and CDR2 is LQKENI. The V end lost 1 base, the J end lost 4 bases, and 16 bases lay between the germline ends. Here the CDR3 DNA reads TGTGCCAGCTCACCACGTCATGGGGGAATAGTCACTGAAGCTTTCTTT. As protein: CASSPRHGGIVTEAFF.

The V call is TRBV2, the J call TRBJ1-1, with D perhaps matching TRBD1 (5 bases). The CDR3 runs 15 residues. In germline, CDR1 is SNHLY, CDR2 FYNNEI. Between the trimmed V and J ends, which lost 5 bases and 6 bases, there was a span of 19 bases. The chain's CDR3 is CASSFPGLGRAEAFF. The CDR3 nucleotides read TGTGCCAGCAGTTTTCCGGGACTGGGGCGAGCTGAAGCTTTCTTT.

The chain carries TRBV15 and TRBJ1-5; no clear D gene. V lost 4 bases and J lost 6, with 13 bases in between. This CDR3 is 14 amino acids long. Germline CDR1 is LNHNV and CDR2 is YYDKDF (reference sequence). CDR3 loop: CATSNRMGFQPQHF. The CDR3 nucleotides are TGTGCCACCAGCAACCGGATGGGGTTTCAGCCCCAGCATTTT. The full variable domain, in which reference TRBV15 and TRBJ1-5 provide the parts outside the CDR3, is DAMVIQNPRYQVTQFGKPVTLSCSQTLNHNVMYWYQQKSSQAPKLLFHYYDKDFNNEADTPDNFQSRRPNTSFCFLDIRSPGLGDTAMYLCATSNRMGFQPQHFGDGTRLSIL.

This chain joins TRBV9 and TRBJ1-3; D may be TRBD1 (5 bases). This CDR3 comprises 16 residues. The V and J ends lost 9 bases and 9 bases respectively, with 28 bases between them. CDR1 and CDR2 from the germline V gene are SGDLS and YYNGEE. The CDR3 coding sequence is TGTGCCACTTACGGCAGGCGACAGCCAAGCTACCGCACCATATATTTT. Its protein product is CATYGRRQPSYRTIYF.

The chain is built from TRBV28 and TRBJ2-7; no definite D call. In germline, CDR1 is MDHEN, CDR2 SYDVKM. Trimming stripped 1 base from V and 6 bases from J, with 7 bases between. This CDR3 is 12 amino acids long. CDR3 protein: CASSLSLGEQYF. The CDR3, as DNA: TGTGCCAGCAGTTTATCCCTCGGCGAGCAGTACTTC. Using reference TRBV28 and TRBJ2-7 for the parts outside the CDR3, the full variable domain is DVKVTQSSRYLVKRTGEKVFLECVQDMDHENMFWYRQDPGLGLRLIYFSYDVKMKEKGDIPEGYSVSREKKERFSLILESASTNQTSMYLCASSLSLGEQYFGPGTRLTVT.

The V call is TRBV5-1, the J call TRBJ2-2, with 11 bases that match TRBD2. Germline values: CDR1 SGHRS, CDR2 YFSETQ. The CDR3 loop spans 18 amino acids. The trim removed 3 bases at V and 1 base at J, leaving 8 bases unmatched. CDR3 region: CASSSLGTSGGNTGELFF. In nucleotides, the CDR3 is TGCGCCAGCAGCTCACTCGGGACTAGCGGCGGGAACACCGGGGAGCTGTTTTTT.

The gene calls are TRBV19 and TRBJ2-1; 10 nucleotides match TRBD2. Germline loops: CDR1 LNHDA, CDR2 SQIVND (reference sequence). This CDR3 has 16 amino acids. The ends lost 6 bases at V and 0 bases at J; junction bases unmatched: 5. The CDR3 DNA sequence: TGTGCCAGTAGGGGTAGCGGGAGGTACTCCTACAATGAGCAGTTCTTC. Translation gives CASRGSGRYSYNEQFF. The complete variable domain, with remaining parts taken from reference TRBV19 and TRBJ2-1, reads DGGITQSPKYLFRKEGQNVTLSCEQNLNHDAMYWYRQDPGQGLRLIYYSQIVNDFQKGDIAEGYSVSREKKESFPLTVTSAQKNPTAFYLCASRGSGRYSYNEQFFGPGTRLTVL.

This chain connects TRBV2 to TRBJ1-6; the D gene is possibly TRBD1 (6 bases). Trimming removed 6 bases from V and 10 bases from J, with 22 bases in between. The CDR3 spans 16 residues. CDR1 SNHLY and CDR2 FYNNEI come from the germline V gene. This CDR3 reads CASREHLGGLGSPLHF. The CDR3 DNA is TGTGCCAGCAGGGAACATTTAGGGGGTCTTGGGTCACCCCTCCACTTT. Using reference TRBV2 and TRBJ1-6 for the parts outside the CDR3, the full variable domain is EPEVTQTPSHQVTQMGQEVILRCVPISNHLYFYWYRQILGQKVEFLVSFYNNEISEKSEIFDDQFSVERPDGSNFTLKIRSTKLEDSAMYFCASREHLGGLGSPLHFGNGTRLTVT.

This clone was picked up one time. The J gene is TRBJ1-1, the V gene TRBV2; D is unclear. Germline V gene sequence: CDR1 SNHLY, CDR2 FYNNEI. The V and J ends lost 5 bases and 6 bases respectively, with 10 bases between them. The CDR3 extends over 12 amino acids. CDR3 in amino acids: CASSRPLAEAFF. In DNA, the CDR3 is TGTGCCAGCAGTCGGCCTCTAGCTGAAGCTTTCTTT. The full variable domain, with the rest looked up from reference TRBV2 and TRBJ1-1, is EPEVTQTPSHQVTQMGQEVILRCVPISNHLYFYWYRQILGQKVEFLVSFYNNEISEKSEIFDDQFSVERPDGSNFTLKIRSTKLEDSAMYFCASSRPLAEAFFGQGTRLTVV.

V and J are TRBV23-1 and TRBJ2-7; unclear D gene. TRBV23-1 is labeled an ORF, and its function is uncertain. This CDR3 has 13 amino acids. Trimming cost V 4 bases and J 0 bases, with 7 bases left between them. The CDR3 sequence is CASSRLGSYEQYF. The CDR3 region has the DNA TGCGCCAGCAGTCGCCTGGGCTCCTACGAGCAGTACTTC.